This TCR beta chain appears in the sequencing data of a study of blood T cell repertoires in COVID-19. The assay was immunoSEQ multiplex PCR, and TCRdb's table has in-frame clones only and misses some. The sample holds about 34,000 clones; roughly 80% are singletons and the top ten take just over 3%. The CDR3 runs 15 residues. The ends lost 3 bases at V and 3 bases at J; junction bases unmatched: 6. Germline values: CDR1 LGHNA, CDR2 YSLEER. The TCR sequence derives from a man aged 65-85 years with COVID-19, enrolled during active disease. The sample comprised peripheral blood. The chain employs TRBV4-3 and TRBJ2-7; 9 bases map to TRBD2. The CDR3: CASSHEAGGYYEQYF. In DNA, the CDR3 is TGCGCCAGCAGCCACGAAGCGGGAGGTTACTACGAGCAGTACTTC.